The clone carrying this TCR beta chain was counted a few times. Its specificity is unknown. The sample belongs to a study of cytomegalovirus exposure and HLA in healthy donors. General observations from the study: Among the most significant clusters, several appeared linked to common viral pathogens in a later analysis.

The PCR employed 60 Vbeta primers together with 13 Jbeta primers. Data came from immunoSEQ multiplex PCR; TCRdb stores just in-frame clones and leaves some out. The sample yields more than 200,000 clones, over 60% seen once. The CDR3 length is 15 residues. The germline CDR1 and CDR2 sequences are LNHDA and SQIVND (reference sequence). J gave up 5 bases and V 5 bases, and 8 bases lay outside the gene matches. Healthy bone marrow donors formed the donor group. This TCR was sampled from a male donor in good health and CMV-seronegative. The chain employs TRBV19 and TRBJ2-2; 7 bases are a match to TRBD1. The sequencing input was PBMCs. The CDR3 loop reads CASSASTGMTGELFF. CDR3 nucleotides: TGTGCCAGTAGTGCCTCGACAGGGATGACCGGGGAGCTGTTTTTT.